These 15 T cell receptor beta chains share one sample of origin, sequenced in a study of Ad26.COV2.S vaccination and SARS-CoV-2 variants. This table comes from immunoSEQ multiplex PCR, and its TCRdb copy is limited to in-frame clones, with some not included. The data contain about 350,000 clones, around 83% of them seen just once; the ten biggest clones take up less than 4%. Treatment specified: 15 to 20 received Ad26.COV2.S at low or high dose, single or two shots; about 5 received placebo; per-sample allocation not given. Day 63 after the first injection of vaccine or placebo was the sampling time. The starting material was peripheral blood, obtained in a trial of Ad26.COV2.S vaccine versus placebo. The receptors originated from a person aged 18-60 years who received the Ad26.COV2.S COVID-19 vaccine or a placebo.

The V call is TRBV19, the J call TRBJ1-3; no firm D call. Trimming left V 7 bases short and J 2 bases short, with 15 bases between. The CDR3 has 15 residues. Germline CDR1 is LNHDA and CDR2 is SQIVND (reference sequence). The DNA of the CDR3 is TGTGCCAGTACCCACCGACCCGGGGCTGGAAACACCATATATTTT. It translates to CASTHRPGAGNTIYF.

The chain couples TRBV7-8 to TRBJ1-1; tentatively, D is TRBD1 (6 bases). The CDR3 is made up of 15 amino acids. CDR1 and CDR2 (germline): SGHVS, FQNEAQ. V shed 5 bases and J shed 0 bases, with 13 bases lying between them. In DNA form, the CDR3 reads TGTGCCAGCAGCCCCAGGACAGCCATGAACACTGAAGCTTTCTTT. This sequence encodes CASSPRTAMNTEAFF.

The chain is built from TRBV6-2 or TRBV6-3 and TRBJ2-5, with D perhaps being TRBD1 or TRBD2 (6 bases each). This CDR3 region has 15 residues. V was cut by 2 bases and J by 3 bases, with 13 bases left in between. Germline V gene lookup returns CDR1 MNHEY and CDR2 SVGEGT. Here the CDR3 reads CASSYPWGAKETQYF. The DNA of the CDR3 is TGTGCCAGCAGTTACCCTTGGGGGGCGAAAGAGACCCAGTACTTC.

This clone occurred a few times. The rearrangement uses TRBV25-1 and TRBJ2-3; 8 nucleotides match TRBD2. The CDR3 covers 14 residues. V lost 6 bases, J lost 4 bases, and 6 bases stayed unmatched. The germline gives CDR1 MGHDK, CDR2 SYGVNS. CDR3 sequence: CASRSGGSADTQYF. CDR3 DNA sequence: TGTGCCAGCAGGTCGGGGGGGTCGGCAGATACGCAGTATTTT.

The V gene is TRBV5-1, the J gene TRBJ1-4; 9 bases map to TRBD1. CDR3 size: 15 residues. J gave up 7 bases and V 0 bases, and 4 bases lay outside the gene matches. In germline, CDR1 is SGHRS, CDR2 YFSETQ. The chain's CDR3 is CASSLGTGDAEKLFF. The CDR3 DNA reads as TGCGCCAGCAGCTTGGGGACAGGGGACGCTGAAAAACTGTTTTTT.

The chain joins TRBV12-1 to TRBJ2-7; the DNA was not used to check the table's D call, TRBD1. TRBV12-1 is a documented pseudogene. The length of the CDR3 is 14 residues. The CDR3 DNA reads as TGTGCCAGCAGCTTGACAGGGAGGCTCTACGAGCAGTACTTC. Translated, it gives CASSLTGRLYEQYF.

The J gene is TRBJ1-1, the V gene TRBV30, with 7 bases that match TRBD1. The germline CDR1 and CDR2 sequences are GTSNPN and SVGIG (reference sequence). The CDR3 has 18 amino acids. J lost 0 bases, V lost 6 bases, and 19 bases had no gene match. CDR3 nucleotides: TGTGCCTGCCATAGGAAGCGGAAGACAGGGATCATGAACACTGAAGCTTTCTTT. Protein product: CACHRKRKTGIMNTEAFF.

This chain uses TRBV7-9 with TRBJ2-3; D remains unclear. V was clipped by 2 bases and J by 2 bases, with 8 bases between them. The CDR3 has 14 amino acids. The germline CDR1 and CDR2 sequences are SEHNR and FQNEAQ (reference sequence). The CDR3 DNA is TGTGCCAGCAGCTTATTTGGTTACACAGATACGCAGTATTTT. Encoded protein: CASSLFGYTDTQYF.

V usage is TRBV7-2 and J usage is TRBJ1-1; 7 bases agree with TRBD1. The V gene's germline CDR1 is SGHTA and CDR2 FQGNSA. The CDR3 is 15 amino acids. V lost 5 bases to trimming and J lost 1 base; unmatched junction nucleotides: 7. In nucleotides, the CDR3 is TGTGCCAGCAGCAGGGATCCAGGGGGGAACACTGAAGCTTTCTTT. This encodes CASSRDPGGNTEAFF.

V is TRBV11-3 and J is TRBJ2-7; D call uncertain. In germline, CDR1 is SGHNT, CDR2 YENEEA. The CDR3 covers 13 residues. V was trimmed by 5 bases and J by 3 bases, leaving 11 bases between them. CDR3 in DNA: TGTGCCAGCAGCCCCTCGCCGAACTACGAGCAGTACTTC. Protein product: CASSPSPNYEQYF.

CDR3 DNA sequence: TGTGCCAGCAGTCCCCAACTAACGAGCACAGATACGCAGTATTTT. This encodes CASSPQLTSTDTQYF. This chain connects TRBV28 to TRBJ2-3, with D uncertain. Trimming shortened V by 5 bases and J by 0 bases, and 12 bases separated the two germline ends. Germline V gene sequence: CDR1 MDHEN, CDR2 SYDVKM. The CDR3 length is 15 residues.

Worth noting for this clone: This specimen includes other DNA sequences encoding the same CDR3. The chain has TRBV27 and TRBJ2-2; D remains unclear. This CDR3 region has 12 residues. The V gene lost 3 bases and the J gene lost 4 bases, with 3 bases spanning the gap. Germline-derived CDR1 and CDR2 are MNHEY and SMNVEV (reference sequence). The CDR3 DNA sequence: TGTGCCAGCAGTTTTGGCACCGGGGAGCTGTTTTTT. Its protein product is CASSFGTGELFF.

The chain uses TRBV5-1 and TRBJ2-5; D is unclear. The germline CDR1 and CDR2 sequences are SGHRS and YFSETQ. The CDR3 has 14 residues. V gave up 0 bases and J gave up 2 bases, with 8 bases separating them. The CDR3: CASSLEGLQETQYF. For the CDR3, the DNA is TGCGCCAGCAGCTTGGAGGGCCTACAAGAGACCCAGTACTTC.

The V gene is TRBV11-2, the J gene TRBJ2-3, with 14 bases lining up with TRBD2. V shed 1 base, J shed 4 bases, and the junction held 4 bases outside the gene matches. From germline, CDR1 is SGHAT and CDR2 FQNNGV. This CDR3 region has 17 residues. The DNA for the CDR3 is TGTGCCAGCAGCTTAGTGACTAGCGGGAGGGGCCCAGATACGCAGTATTTT. As protein: CASSLVTSGRGPDTQYF. The complete variable domain, with remaining parts taken from reference TRBV11-2 and TRBJ2-3, reads EAGVAQSPRYKIIEKRQSVAFWCNPISGHATLYWYQQILGQGPKLLIQFQNNGVVDDSQLPKDRFSAERLKGVDSTLKIQPAKLEDSAVYLCASSLVTSGRGPDTQYFGPGTRLTVL.

The chain recombines TRBV30 with TRBJ2-1; possibly TRBD1 or TRBD2 for D (7 bases each). V lost 0 bases, J lost 10 bases, and 13 bases lay in between. CDR1 and CDR2 from the germline V gene are GTSNPN and SVGIG (reference sequence). The CDR3 spans 13 residues. DNA of the CDR3: TGTGCCTGGAGTGTACAGGGGCGGGAGGAGCAGTTCTTC. Its translation is CAWSVQGREEQFF.